One sample yielded the 25 T cell receptor beta chains listed below, sequenced in a study of read filtering for tumor transcriptome and immune sequencing. The library was built from about 400 ng RNA with molecular barcoded adaptors for alpha/delta and beta/gamma chains. One entry per CDR3 protein, called by TCRdb with MiXCR from the reads. The table includes about 39,000 distinct CDR3 sequences, roughly an eighth detected once. The source material was a population of CD138-negative cells sorted from bone marrow. Receptor source: a donor at least 40 years old with multiple myeloma.

This clonotype was counted at least ten times. The chain has TRBV7-3 and TRBJ2-2; D gene ambiguous. Germline-derived CDR1 and CDR2 are SGHTA and FQGTGA. The CDR3 spans 13 residues. V lost 5 bases and J 5 bases, leaving 9 bases between the germline ends. The CDR3 region has the DNA TGTGCCAGCAGCCCTCCCTTTACCGGGGAGCTGTTTTTT. It yields the protein CASSPPFTGELFF.

This clonotype was recorded many times. The chain employs TRBV12-3 or TRBV12-4 and TRBJ2-7, with a weak D call TRBD2 (5 bases). Trimming removed 2 bases from V and 7 bases from J, with 18 bases in between. The CDR3 is made up of 15 amino acids. The CDR3 region has the DNA TGTGCCAGCAGTTTACAAGTAGGGAAGGGCGGGGAGCAGTACTTC. Translating it yields CASSLQVGKGGEQYF.

This clonotype was seen ten or more times. This sequence joins TRBV6-5 and TRBJ1-1; TRBD1 aligns across 9 bases. The CDR3 is 15 amino acids. V lost 2 bases to trimming and J lost 3 bases; unmatched junction nucleotides: 4. Germline loops: CDR1 MNHEY, CDR2 SVGAGI. This CDR3 reads CASSYLTGGDTEAFF. The CDR3 nucleotides are TGTGCCAGCAGTTACCTGACAGGGGGGGACACTGAAGCTTTCTTT.

This clonotype was found many times. The CDR3 sequence: CASSSGERGEQFF. The DNA of the CDR3 is TGCGCCAGCAGCTCGGGGGAGCGGGGAGAGCAGTTCTTC. The rearrangement links TRBV5-1 to TRBJ2-1; the match to TRBD2 covers 7 bases. The germline gives CDR1 SGHRS, CDR2 YFSETQ. The V segment lost 3 bases and the J segment 10 bases; nucleotides outside the gene matches: 7. The CDR3 totals 13 residues.

This clonotype has at least ten counts. The chain joins TRBV29-1 to TRBJ1-4, with D tentatively TRBD1 (6 bases). Germline V CDR1 and CDR2: SQVTM, ANQGSEA. The CDR3 extends over 12 amino acids. V lost 4 bases, J lost 8 bases, and 11 bases lay in between. CDR3 amino acids: CSVGAGEEKLFF. CDR3 bases: TGCAGCGTTGGGGCAGGGGAAGAAAAACTGTTTTTT.

This clonotype has ten or more counts. The chain has TRBV7-3 and TRBJ2-7; no clear D. V was trimmed by 1 base and J by 7 bases, leaving 11 bases between them. The germline V gene encodes CDR1 SGHTA and CDR2 FQGTGA. The CDR3 has 13 amino acids. CDR3 nucleotides: TGTGCCAGCAGCTTAAACATCGAAGGGGAGCAGTACTTC. It encodes CASSLNIEGEQYF.

For this clonotype: At one boundary the junction diverges from the germline segment, which might be a read error. This sequence joins TRBV5-1 and TRBJ1-1; tentative D call: TRBD1 (6 bases). This CDR3 is 16 amino acids long. The germline CDR1 and CDR2 sequences are SGHRS and YFSETQ. CDR3 region: CASGPLVSGRDTVAFF. The CDR3 DNA reads TGCGCCAGCGGCCCTCTGGTTTCCGGTAGGGACACTGTAGCTTTCTTT.

This clonotype was detected many times. The CDR3 reads CASSYTGTGTDTQYF. Written as DNA, the CDR3 is TGTGCCAGCAGTTACACCGGGACGGGGACAGATACGCAGTATTTT. The chain joins TRBV6-6 to TRBJ2-3; D may be TRBD1 or TRBD2 (5 bases each). This CDR3 has 15 residues. The germline gives CDR1 MNHNY, CDR2 SVGAGI (reference sequence). The V and J ends lost 2 bases and 3 bases respectively, with 12 bases between them.

Many counts were recorded for this clonotype. This chain links TRBV5-1 with TRBJ2-7; D tentatively fits TRBD1 or TRBD2 (6 bases each). The CDR3 length is 13 residues. Germline values: CDR1 SGHRS, CDR2 YFSETQ. The V end lost 7 bases, the J end lost 4 bases, and 15 bases lay between the germline ends. CDR3 in amino acids: CASRRGQIYEQYF. The DNA of the CDR3 is TGCGCCAGCCGGCGGGGACAAATATACGAGCAGTACTTC.

This clonotype was seen ten or more times. The chain employs TRBV12-3 or TRBV12-4 and TRBJ2-1; 8 bases are a match to TRBD2. This CDR3 contains 16 residues. V lost 7 bases and J lost 5; bases outside the gene matches: 13. CDR3 DNA: TGTGCCAGCATGTGGACCGGGACTAGAAAGGACAATGAGCAGTTCTTC. It encodes CASMWTGTRKDNEQFF.

This clonotype was detected many times. The V and J genes are TRBV20-1 and TRBJ2-3, with 11 nucleotides matching TRBD2. The CDR3 runs to 16 residues. Germline V gives CDR1 DFQATT, CDR2 SNEGSKA (reference sequence). V shed 4 bases, J shed 3 bases, and the junction held 9 bases outside the gene matches. The CDR3 region has the DNA TGCAGTGCTACACGTAGCGGGGGGGCAGGGACAGATACGCAGTATTTT. Its protein product is CSATRSGGAGTDTQYF.

This clonotype was seen at least ten times. The chain carries TRBV5-1 and TRBJ2-1; 7 bases line up with TRBD1. The junction had 6 bases not matched to a gene; V was cut back by 2 bases and J by 1 base. Germline values: CDR1 SGHRS, CDR2 YFSETQ. CDR3 size: 16 residues. CDR3 sequence: CASSFTGVGSYNEQFF. In DNA, the CDR3 is TGCGCCAGCAGCTTTACAGGGGTGGGGTCCTACAATGAGCAGTTCTTC.

This clonotype was seen many times. The chain couples TRBV11-2 to TRBJ2-5; 11 bases are shared with TRBD2. The CDR3 length is 15 residues. Germline values: CDR1 SGHAT, CDR2 FQNNGV. Trimming took 3 bases from V and 2 from J; bases not matched to a gene: 2. The CDR3 nucleotides are TGTGCCAGCAGCTTCGGACTAGCGGGTCAAGAGACCCAGTACTTC. It specifies CASSFGLAGQETQYF.

The table lists this clonotype with many counts. J is TRBJ2-5 and V is TRBV20-1; 7 bases line up with TRBD2. The CDR3 loop spans 14 amino acids. The V gene's germline CDR1 is DFQATT and CDR2 SNEGSKA (reference sequence). Trimming took 6 bases from V and 4 from J; bases not matched to a gene: 11. CDR3 in amino acids: CSAVSVGRGETQYF. The CDR3, as DNA: TGCAGTGCCGTATCAGTTGGGAGGGGAGAGACCCAGTACTTC.

There are many counts of this clonotype. This rearrangement joins TRBV20-1 to TRBJ2-3; D is perhaps TRBD1 or TRBD2 (5 bases each). The V gene's germline CDR1 is DFQATT and CDR2 SNEGSKA (reference sequence). CDR3 size: 16 residues. The germline V and J ends were trimmed by 0 bases and 4 bases, with 17 bases remaining between them. CDR3 DNA sequence: TGCAGTGCTAGAGATCCGGGACCCGCAGGGCCAGATACGCAGTATTTT. This sequence encodes CSARDPGPAGPDTQYF.

This clonotype was detected ten times or more. V gene TRBV7-6 combines with J gene TRBJ2-1; the match to TRBD1 covers 8 bases. From germline, CDR1 is SGHVS and CDR2 FNYEAQ. The CDR3 extends over 16 amino acids. V gave up 3 bases and J gave up 5 bases; unmatched junction bases: 9. The CDR3 region has the DNA TGTGCCAGCAGCTTCGTCAGGCAGGGGGCGGACAATGAGCAGTTCTTC. It translates to CASSFVRQGADNEQFF.

This clonotype was seen ten or more times. The genes are TRBV29-1 and TRBJ2-6; no definite D call. CDR1 is SQVTM and CDR2 is ANQGSEA in the germline V gene. This CDR3 spans 13 amino acids. The V and J ends lost 4 bases and 0 bases respectively, with 4 bases between them. This CDR3 reads CSVASSGANVLTF. CDR3 nucleotide sequence: TGCAGCGTTGCTAGCTCTGGGGCCAACGTCCTGACTTTC.

This clonotype was picked up many times. The chain couples TRBV12-3 or TRBV12-4 to TRBJ2-5, with 9 bases identical to TRBD2. V shed 2 bases, J shed 4 bases, and the junction held 2 bases outside the gene matches. This CDR3 region has 14 residues. The CDR3 spells CASSLLAGRETQYF. Here the CDR3 DNA reads TGTGCCAGCAGTTTACTAGCGGGACGAGAGACCCAGTACTTC.

This clonotype was counted many times. The chain uses TRBV18 and TRBJ1-1; D ambiguous. CDR1 KGHSH and CDR2 LQKENI come from the germline V gene. The CDR3 covers 17 residues. V shed 3 bases and J shed 4 bases, with 21 bases lying between them. The CDR3 spells CASSPTQRTARGTEAFF. In nucleotides, the CDR3 is TGTGCCAGCTCACCTACGCAACGGACTGCTCGAGGCACTGAAGCTTTCTTT.

Concerning this clonotype: Without the conserved terminal phenylalanine or tryptophan, this CDR3 likely stems from a read error. The V call is TRBV5-6, the J call TRBJ2-7; D assignment may be TRBD1 or TRBD2 (6 bases each). This CDR3 has 14 residues. Per germline, CDR1 SGHDT and CDR2 YYEEEE. The CDR3 sequence is CASSLVGGAYEQYL. The CDR3 DNA is TGTGCTAGCAGCCTGGTGGGGGGCGCCTACGAGCAGTACCTC.

This clonotype was recorded a few times. The genes are TRBV7-9 and TRBJ1-2; unclear D gene. The ends were cut back, 1 base at V and 8 bases at J, with 17 bases in the middle. Germline lookup yields CDR1 SEHNR and CDR2 FQNEAQ (reference sequence). The CDR3 sequence is 15 residues long. CDR3 sequence (DNA): TGTGCCAGCAGCTTAGGTCAGGAGTTTTCGCTCGGCTACACCTTC. This gives the protein CASSLGQEFSLGYTF.

This clonotype showed up many times. V usage is TRBV10-1 and J usage is TRBJ2-1; 7 bases map to TRBD2. The J segment lost 5 bases and the V segment lost 4 bases, leaving 5 bases of the junction unmatched. Germline lookup yields CDR1 WNHNN and CDR2 SYGVQD (reference sequence). The CDR3 runs to 14 residues. The CDR3 nucleotides are TGCGCCAGCAGTGCGAGCGGGAATAACAATGAGCAGTTCTTC. This codes for CASSASGNNNEQFF.

This clonotype was recorded many times. The chain employs TRBV12-3 or TRBV12-4 and TRBJ1-2, with 10 bases aligning to TRBD1. CDR3 length equals 15 residues. V lost 4 bases and J lost 4; bases outside the gene matches: 6. The CDR3 DNA sequence: TGTGCCAGCAGTTCCGGGACAGGGGTTATCTATGGCTACACCTTC. Its protein is CASSSGTGVIYGYTF.

In this sample, this clonotype turned up many times. This chain uses TRBV12-3 or TRBV12-4 with TRBJ2-7; weak D call: TRBD1 (6 bases). Trimming pared 5 bases from V and 4 bases from J, leaving 6 bases between. CDR3 size: 11 residues. The CDR3 protein is CASSRGYEQYF. As DNA, the CDR3 is TGTGCCAGCAGTAGGGGGTACGAGCAGTACTTC.

This clonotype occurred many times. This chain links TRBV9 with TRBJ1-2; D is unresolved. Trimming shortened V by 0 bases and J by 4 bases, and 7 bases separated the two germline ends. The CDR3 covers 13 residues. CDR1 is SGDLS and CDR2 is YYNGEE in the germline V gene. The CDR3, as DNA: TGTGCCAGCAGCGTAGGAGGCAGCTATGGCTACACCTTC. This sequence encodes CASSVGGSYGYTF.